A selection of T cell receptor beta chains follows, all from one sample in a study of neurological immune-mediated disorders. From the 5' RACE reads, TCRdb called clonotypes with MiXCR, one entry per CDR3 protein. Seen here are under 70,000 distinct CDR3 sequences, 24% observed once, and the top ten hold 3.5% to 5.5%. The sample was PBMCs. The receptor source for this set is a man aged 60 to 75 with HTLV-1-associated myelopathy (HAM/TSP). The CDR3 runs from the conserved cysteine through the conserved F or W. Fields, in order: clone size, J gene, V gene, D gene, CDR3 DNA, CDR3 protein. D genes are given only for firm matches. The size field is filled for only some rows; it gives once, few, many or a size class.

abundance: many; j_gene: TRBJ1-5; v_gene: TRBV21-1; d_gene: .; CDR3nt: TGTGCCAGCACCCCCGGGACAGTGGGGCCTTATAGCAATCAGCCCCAGCATTTT; CDR3aa: CASTPGTVGPYSNQPQHF
abundance: many; j_gene: TRBJ1-6; v_gene: TRBV5-1; d_gene: TRBD1; CDR3nt: TGCGCCAGCAGCTTCACAGGGGTTAATTCACCCCTCCACTTT; CDR3aa: CASSFTGVNSPLHF
abundance: many; j_gene: TRBJ2-3; v_gene: TRBV2; d_gene: .; CDR3nt: TGTGCCAGCGCAAACGGCGTCAGCACAGATACGCAGTATTTT; CDR3aa: CASANGVSTDTQYF
abundance: many; j_gene: TRBJ2-3; v_gene: TRBV2; d_gene: TRBD2; CDR3nt: TGTGCCAGCAGCGCCGGGACTAGCGTAGGCACAGATACGCAGTATTTT; CDR3aa: CASSAGTSVGTDTQYF
abundance: many; j_gene: TRBJ2-1; v_gene: TRBV7-8; d_gene: .; CDR3nt: TGTGCCAGCAGCTTAGGGCGGCTCAATGAGCAGTTCTTC; CDR3aa: CASSLGRLNEQFF
abundance: many; j_gene: TRBJ1-1; v_gene: TRBV29-1; d_gene: TRBD1; CDR3nt: TGCAGTGCAGACAGGGGCCGCATACGGAACACTGAAGCTTTCTTT; CDR3aa: CSADRGRIRNTEAFF
abundance: many; j_gene: TRBJ2-1; v_gene: TRBV24-1; d_gene: TRBD2; CDR3nt: TGTGCCACCAGTGATGTAACTAGCGATAACAATGAGCAGTTCTTC; CDR3aa: CATSDVTSDNNEQFF
abundance: many; j_gene: TRBJ1-3; v_gene: TRBV20-1; d_gene: .; CDR3nt: TGCAGTGCTAGAGATTTCACCCGAGGGGGAAACACCATATATTTT; CDR3aa: CSARDFTRGGNTIYF
abundance: many; j_gene: TRBJ2-3; v_gene: TRBV9; d_gene: .; CDR3nt: TGTGCCAGCAGCGTAGAGTGGACAGATACGCAGTATTTT; CDR3aa: CASSVEWTDTQYF
abundance: many; j_gene: TRBJ1-5; v_gene: TRBV12-3/TRBV12-4; d_gene: .; CDR3nt: TGTGCCAGCAGACTCTACAGCAATCAGCCCCAGCATTTT; CDR3aa: CASRLYSNQPQHF
abundance: many; j_gene: TRBJ2-2; v_gene: TRBV7-8; d_gene: TRBD1; CDR3nt: TGTGCCAGCAGCTCGAAACTACAGGGGCATAACACCGGGGAGCTGTTTTTT; CDR3aa: CASSSKLQGHNTGELFF
abundance: .; j_gene: TRBJ1-2; v_gene: TRBV5-6; d_gene: .; CDR3nt: TGTGCCAGCAGACCCACAAGGAACTATGGCTACACCTTC; CDR3aa: CASRPTRNYGYTF
abundance: many; j_gene: TRBJ1-1; v_gene: TRBV7-8; d_gene: .; CDR3nt: TGTGCCAGCAGCTTAGTAGGCGCGGGTTTCGCGGAAGCTTTCTTT; CDR3aa: CASSLVGAGFAEAFF
abundance: medium-sized; j_gene: TRBJ1-1; v_gene: TRBV5-1; d_gene: TRBD1; CDR3nt: TGCGCCAGCAGCTCGGTGACAGGGATGTTCGCTGAAGCTTTCTTT; CDR3aa: CASSSVTGMFAEAFF
abundance: many; j_gene: TRBJ1-4; v_gene: TRBV28; d_gene: .; CDR3nt: TGTGCCAGCAGTTTCTACCAGACGAATGAAAAACTGTTTTTT; CDR3aa: CASSFYQTNEKLFF
abundance: many; j_gene: TRBJ2-1; v_gene: TRBV28; d_gene: .; CDR3nt: TGTGCCAGCAGTTTAGGGGGCCAAAGGGGCAATGAGCAGTTCTTC; CDR3aa: CASSLGGQRGNEQFF
abundance: many; j_gene: TRBJ2-1; v_gene: TRBV10-3; d_gene: TRBD2; CDR3nt: TGTGCCATCAGTGAGTCATTGGTGGGAGGGCCTATGGATGAGCAGTTCTTC; CDR3aa: CAISESLVGGPMDEQFF
abundance: .; j_gene: TRBJ1-1; v_gene: TRBV20-1; d_gene: TRBD1; CDR3nt: TGCAGTGCTAGAGAGGTTGGGTGGACAGGGGAGACTGAAGCTTTCTTT; CDR3aa: CSAREVGWTGETEAFF
abundance: .; j_gene: TRBJ2-7; v_gene: TRBV7-7; d_gene: TRBD1; CDR3nt: TGTGCTAGCAGCCCCTTAGGGACAGTACACTTC; CDR3aa: CASSPLGTVHF
abundance: many; j_gene: TRBJ1-1; v_gene: TRBV5-1; d_gene: .; CDR3nt: TGCGCCAGCAGCCAAGGAAGAATGAACACTGAAGCTTTCTTT; CDR3aa: CASSQGRMNTEAFF
abundance: .; j_gene: TRBJ2-7; v_gene: TRBV5-1; d_gene: .; CDR3nt: TGCGCCAGCAGCTTGAAAAGTACAGCTTACAGCTCCTACGAGCAGTACTTC; CDR3aa: CASSLKSTAYSSYEQYF
abundance: many; j_gene: TRBJ2-3; v_gene: TRBV5-4; d_gene: TRBD1; CDR3nt: TGTGCCAGCAGCTTGCGGACAGGGGGCACAGATACGCAGTATTTT; CDR3aa: CASSLRTGGTDTQYF
abundance: .; j_gene: TRBJ1-1; v_gene: TRBV11-2; d_gene: .; CDR3nt: TGTGCCAGCAGCTACCTACAGGGCGACACTGAAGCTTTCTTT; CDR3aa: CASSYLQGDTEAFF
abundance: many; j_gene: TRBJ1-3; v_gene: TRBV15; d_gene: .; CDR3nt: TGTGCCACCAGCAGAGATCCAAGGTCCCATGGAAACACCATATATTTT; CDR3aa: CATSRDPRSHGNTIYF
abundance: .; j_gene: TRBJ2-3; v_gene: TRBV28; d_gene: TRBD2; CDR3nt: TGTGCCAGCAGCGGGGGGGAGGGAACCACAGATACGCAGTATTTT; CDR3aa: CASSGGEGTTDTQYF
abundance: many; j_gene: TRBJ2-1; v_gene: TRBV20-1; d_gene: TRBD2; CDR3nt: TGCAGTGCTAAGCGGACTAGCGGGGGTGACAATGAGCAGTTCTTC; CDR3aa: CSAKRTSGGDNEQFF
abundance: many; j_gene: TRBJ1-5; v_gene: TRBV28; d_gene: .; CDR3nt: TGTGCCAGCAGTGGGCCCCTGACGGGGGGGTTTAGCAATCAGCCCCAGCATTTT; CDR3aa: CASSGPLTGGFSNQPQHF
abundance: .; j_gene: TRBJ2-3; v_gene: TRBV24-1; d_gene: .; CDR3nt: TGTGCCACCAGTGATTTCAAGCGGACGCCCTATAGGGCAGATACGCAGTATTTT; CDR3aa: CATSDFKRTPYRADTQYF
abundance: .; j_gene: TRBJ2-1; v_gene: TRBV5-6; d_gene: TRBD1; CDR3nt: TGTGCCAGTTGGACAGGGAAGTTCGACAATGAGCAGTTCTTC; CDR3aa: CASWTGKFDNEQFF
abundance: .; j_gene: TRBJ1-6; v_gene: TRBV27; d_gene: .; CDR3nt: TGTGCCAGCAGACGAGACAGCGGACTCTCGGGCTCCTATAATTCACCCCTCCACTTT; CDR3aa: CASRRDSGLSGSYNSPLHF
abundance: many; j_gene: TRBJ2-7; v_gene: TRBV5-1; d_gene: TRBD1; CDR3nt: TGCGCCAGCAGCTTGGATTGGCAGGGGGCAGGCGAGCAGTACTTC; CDR3aa: CASSLDWQGAGEQYF
abundance: few; j_gene: TRBJ2-3; v_gene: TRBV9; d_gene: TRBD2; CDR3nt: TGTGCCAGCAGCGTAGCTATAGCGGGAACAGATACGCAGTATTTT; CDR3aa: CASSVAIAGTDTQYF
abundance: many; j_gene: TRBJ2-3; v_gene: TRBV12-3/TRBV12-4; d_gene: .; CDR3nt: TGTGCCAGCAGTTTAAACGTTGCCTTAGCGGATCGACGCACAGATACGCAGTATTTT; CDR3aa: CASSLNVALADRRTDTQYF
abundance: many; j_gene: TRBJ2-3; v_gene: TRBV11-2; d_gene: .; CDR3nt: TGTGCCAGCAGCTTAAGCGGGTTGAGCACAGATACGCAGTATTTT; CDR3aa: CASSLSGLSTDTQYF
abundance: many; j_gene: TRBJ1-5; v_gene: TRBV12-3/TRBV12-4; d_gene: .; CDR3nt: TGTGCCAGCACTCAGTCGGGGCAGGGTCAGCCCCAGCATTTT; CDR3aa: CASTQSGQGQPQHF
abundance: many; j_gene: TRBJ1-3; v_gene: TRBV15; d_gene: .; CDR3nt: TGTGCCACCAGCAGAGATGGGAACACCATATATTTT; CDR3aa: CATSRDGNTIYF
abundance: many; j_gene: TRBJ2-5; v_gene: TRBV24-1; d_gene: TRBD1; CDR3nt: TGTGCCACCAGTGACACAGGGGCCCAAGAGACCCAGTACTTC; CDR3aa: CATSDTGAQETQYF
abundance: many; j_gene: TRBJ1-6; v_gene: TRBV12-3/TRBV12-4; d_gene: .; CDR3nt: TGTGCCAGCGAAACAGGGTCAAGTAATTCACCCCTCCACTTT; CDR3aa: CASETGSSNSPLHF
abundance: .; j_gene: TRBJ2-3; v_gene: TRBV24-1; d_gene: TRBD2; CDR3nt: TGTGCCACCAGTGAGTCCGGGACTAGCGGGAATGAAGATACGCAGTATTTT; CDR3aa: CATSESGTSGNEDTQYF
abundance: many; j_gene: TRBJ2-5; v_gene: TRBV5-1; d_gene: .; CDR3nt: TGCGCCAGCAGCTGGCAGGGGACAGAGACCCAGTACTTC; CDR3aa: CASSWQGTETQYF
abundance: .; j_gene: TRBJ2-7; v_gene: TRBV7-9; d_gene: TRBD2; CDR3nt: TGTGCCAGCAGCATAGGCGGGAGAGGTGGATACGAGCAGTACTTC; CDR3aa: CASSIGGRGGYEQYF